The 30 T cell receptor beta chains reported below all come from one sample, sequenced in a study of patients and donors after allogeneic stem cell transplantation. TCRdb recomputed calls from the RT-PCR reads with MiXCR, one row per CDR3 protein. The sample has hundreds of thousands of distinct CDR3 sequences, more than 35% seen once. The specimen was blood, either unsorted or a sorted T cell fraction (not recorded which). Receptors originate from a human donor who was either an allogeneic HSCT recipient or a stem cell or donor lymphocyte infusion donor (not recorded which). It is not recorded whose cells these are; they may come from a transplant donor.

The V gene is TRBV7-9, the J gene TRBJ2-5; D tentatively fits TRBD1 or TRBD2 (5 bases each). The CDR3 covers 17 residues. Germline CDR1 is SEHNR and CDR2 is FQNEAQ (reference sequence). The V and J ends lost 0 bases and 1 base respectively, with 15 bases between them. CDR3 loop: CASSLAAGTAFQETQYF. CDR3 sequence (DNA): TGTGCCAGCAGCTTAGCGGCTGGGACGGCCTTCCAAGAGACCCAGTACTTC.

This clonotype was recorded a few times. The V call is TRBV29-1, the J call TRBJ1-4; 8 positions agree with TRBD1. The CDR3 has 12 residues. CDR1 SQVTM and CDR2 ANQGSEA come from the germline V gene. The V segment lost 7 bases and the J segment 5 bases; nucleotides outside the gene matches: 3. Here the CDR3 DNA reads TGCAGCGGGACAGGGACCAATGAAAAACTGTTTTTT. It yields the protein CSGTGTNEKLFF. Looking up the rest from reference TRBV29-1 and TRBJ1-4 gives the full variable domain: SAVISQKPSRDICQRGTSLTIQCQVDSQVTMMFWYRQQPGQSLTLIATANQGSEATYESGFVIDKFPISRPNLTFSTLTVSNMSPEDSSIYLCSGTGTNEKLFFGSGTQLSVL.

This chain connects TRBV5-1 to TRBJ2-1, with no clear D. Germline values: CDR1 SGHRS, CDR2 YFSETQ. This CDR3 has 15 residues. V lost 0 bases, J lost 4 bases, and 11 bases lay in between. The CDR3 nucleotides read TGCGCCAGCAGCTTGGGGTCGGTCCCTTACAATGAGCAGTTCTTC. Translating gives CASSLGSVPYNEQFF.

J is TRBJ1-1 and V is TRBV4-3; D unresolved. V was pared by 1 base and J by 3 bases, with 9 bases between. Germline CDR1 LGHNA, CDR2 YSLEER. The CDR3 is 14 amino acids. The CDR3 protein is CASSQGIQYTEAFF. CDR3 DNA sequence: TGCGCCAGCAGCCAAGGGATCCAGTACACTGAAGCTTTCTTT.

This clonotype appeared a few times. The chain's CDR3 is CASSLVRGRETEAFF. The CDR3 DNA sequence: TGCGCCAGCAGCTTGGTGAGGGGCAGGGAGACTGAAGCTTTCTTT. This chain joins TRBV5-1 and TRBJ1-1, with a tentative D call TRBD1 (5 bases). CDR1 is SGHRS and CDR2 is YFSETQ in the germline V gene. The CDR3 spans 15 residues. V was cut by 0 bases and J by 5 bases, with 14 bases left in between.

The chain recombines TRBV5-6 with TRBJ2-1, with D uncertain. With 1 base removed from V and 9 bases from J, the gap between germline ends came to 5 bases. The CDR3 extends over 11 amino acids. Germline V gene data show CDR1 as SGHDT and CDR2 as YYEEEE. The CDR3 bases are TGTGCCAGCAGCTTGATGAGTGAGCAGTTCTTC. Protein product: CASSLMSEQFF.

This clonotype was seen ten or more times. V is TRBV7-9 and J is TRBJ1-5; D is undetermined. CDR1 SEHNR and CDR2 FQNEAQ come from the germline V gene (reference sequence). Trimming took 1 base from V and 9 from J, leaving 10 bases between them. The CDR3 spans 13 residues. The CDR3 DNA is TGTGCCAGCAGCTTAGACGACCGGCGGCCCCAGCATTTT. Its translation is CASSLDDRRPQHF.

V is TRBV12-3 or TRBV12-4 and J is TRBJ1-4, with TRBD1 matching 7 bases. The CDR3 runs to 15 residues. After removal of 6 bases from V and 4 bases from J, the junction contained 8 bases not matched to a gene. The CDR3 coding sequence is TGTGCCAGCAGGCGGACAGGTGATTTTAATGAAAAACTGTTTTTT. Translating gives CASRRTGDFNEKLFF.

V is TRBV18 and J is TRBJ1-1, with unresolved D. Trimming shortened V by 0 bases and J by 1 base, and 6 bases separated the two germline ends. Per the germline V gene, CDR1 is KGHSH and CDR2 is LQKENI. The CDR3 covers 14 residues. The DNA of the CDR3 is TGTGCCAGCTCACCACCCCCAGGGAACACTGAAGCTTTCTTT. It yields the protein CASSPPPGNTEAFF.

The chain joins TRBV4-1 to TRBJ1-4; no clear D. The length of the CDR3 is 13 residues. Trimming stripped 0 bases from V and 8 bases from J, with 7 bases between. Germline V gene data show CDR1 as MGHRA and CDR2 as YSYEKL. In DNA form, the CDR3 reads TGCGCCAGCAGCCAAGATCGCGGAGAAAAACTGTTTTTT. The encoded protein is CASSQDRGEKLFF.

This clonotype showed up just a few times. The rearrangement joins TRBV5-1 to TRBJ1-6; D gene uncertain. Looked up from germline, CDR1 is SGHRS and CDR2 is YFSETQ. The CDR3 spans 16 residues. Trimming removed 4 bases at V and 3 bases at J, with 14 bases between. The CDR3 loop is CASSPMDAGYNSPLHF. For the CDR3, the DNA is TGCGCCAGCAGCCCCATGGACGCCGGCTATAATTCACCCCTCCACTTT. The full variable domain, in which reference TRBV5-1 and TRBJ1-6 provide the parts outside the CDR3, is KAGVTQTPRYLIKTRGQQVTLSCSPISGHRSVSWYQQTPGQGLQFLFEYFSETQRNKGNFPGRFSGRQFSNSRSEMNVSTLELGDSALYLCASSPMDAGYNSPLHFGNGTRLTVT.

The gene calls are TRBV2 and TRBJ2-1, with 7 bases aligning to TRBD1. V lost 2 bases, J lost 4 bases, and 5 bases stayed unmatched. The CDR3 consists of 15 residues. From germline, CDR1 is SNHLY and CDR2 FYNNEI. CDR3 DNA: TGTGCCAGCAGTGAAAGGACAGGTAGATACAATGAGCAGTTCTTC. Amino acids: CASSERTGRYNEQFF.

The chain recombines TRBV5-1 with TRBJ2-1; 10 bases are a match to TRBD2. The CDR3 is 15 amino acids. Losses at the gene ends were 1 base for V and 9 bases for J; bases not matched to a gene: 7. The germline V gene has CDR1 SGHRS and CDR2 YFSETQ. The DNA of the CDR3 is TGCGCCAGCAGCTTGAAAGCTAGCGGGGGCGGTGAGCAGTTCTTC. Translating it yields CASSLKASGGGEQFF.

The J gene is TRBJ1-1, the V gene TRBV11-1, with D possibly matching TRBD1 (5 bases). V shed 7 bases and J shed 4 bases, with 13 bases lying between them. Germline CDR1 reads SGHAT; CDR2 reads FQDESV (reference sequence). This CDR3 contains 13 residues. The CDR3 protein is CASTRRGATEAFF. The CDR3 DNA reads TGTGCCAGCACCCGTCGAGGGGCCACTGAAGCTTTCTTT.

This clonotype has only a few counts. The chain uses TRBV20-1 and TRBJ1-5, with a tentative D call TRBD1 (6 bases). The V end was cut by 1 base, the J end by 4 bases, with 11 bases between. Germline values: CDR1 DFQATT, CDR2 SNEGSKA (reference sequence). The CDR3 has 14 residues. The CDR3 here is CSARGGQYNQPQHF. CDR3 sequence (DNA): TGCAGTGCTAGAGGAGGACAGTATAATCAGCCCCAGCATTTT.

The chain links TRBV30 to TRBJ2-7; 8 positions agree with TRBD1. CDR1 is GTSNPN, CDR2 SVGIG, per germline (reference sequence). V lost 4 bases, J lost 6 bases, and 8 bases stayed unmatched. This CDR3 is 13 amino acids long. CDR3 coding DNA: TGTGCCTGGACCCTCCAGGGGGCTGTCGAGCAGTACTTC. Translation gives CAWTLQGAVEQYF.

The chain uses TRBV7-6 and TRBJ2-7; TRBD2 might be the D (6 bases). Germline lookup yields CDR1 SGHVS and CDR2 FNYEAQ. The CDR3 has 16 residues. V was trimmed by 1 base and J by 3 bases, leaving 16 bases between them. The CDR3 protein is CASSLEKGLGGYEQYF. The DNA of the CDR3 is TGTGCCAGCAGCTTAGAAAAGGGCTTGGGGGGCTACGAGCAGTACTTC.

The chain has TRBV12-3 or TRBV12-4 and TRBJ1-4; D is unclear. The length of the CDR3 is 15 residues. V was clipped by 3 bases and J by 7 bases, with 15 bases between them. As DNA, the CDR3 is TGTGCCAGCAGTTTTAGGGCACTTAAGGGTGAAAAACTGTTTTTT. Translating gives CASSFRALKGEKLFF.

The J gene is TRBJ1-3, the V gene TRBV7-8; D call uncertain. The CDR3 spans 14 residues. Trimming took off 7 bases at V and 3 bases at J, with 13 bases between the two ends. Germline CDR1 is SGHVS and CDR2 is FQNEAQ. DNA for the CDR3: TGTGCCAGCACACCCTTCGGGATTGGAAACACCATATATTTT. It translates to CASTPFGIGNTIYF.

This clonotype was observed a handful of times. The CDR3 region is CASSWGQYEKLFF. The CDR3 DNA sequence: TGTGCCAGCAGTTGGGGACAGTATGAAAAACTGTTTTTT. The gene calls are TRBV12-3 or TRBV12-4 and TRBJ1-4; TRBD1 matches at 7 bases. With 4 bases clipped from V and 6 bases from J, the junction kept 2 bases outside the gene matches. CDR3 size: 13 residues.

The J gene is TRBJ1-1, the V gene TRBV5-1; no clear D gene. Germline V CDR1 and CDR2: SGHRS, YFSETQ. Trimming left V 1 base short and J 7 bases short, with 11 bases between. The CDR3 totals 13 residues. The CDR3 nucleotides read TGCGCCAGCAGCTTGATAGGGCACGGTGAAGCTTTCTTT. It specifies CASSLIGHGEAFF.

The rearrangement links TRBV6-6 to TRBJ1-4; D is unresolved. The CDR3 extends over 14 amino acids. Trimming stripped 0 bases from V and 8 bases from J, with 10 bases between. CDR1 and CDR2 (germline): MNHNY, SVGAGI (reference sequence). This CDR3 is CASSYSTGREKLFF. CDR3 coding DNA: TGTGCCAGCAGTTACTCGACGGGCAGGGAAAAACTGTTTTTT.

V usage is TRBV20-1 and J usage is TRBJ1-6; 10 bases align to TRBD1. The CDR3 loop spans 15 amino acids. Trimming removed 2 bases from V and 7 bases from J; junction bases left unmatched: 5. Germline CDR1 DFQATT, CDR2 SNEGSKA (reference sequence). The CDR3 spells CSARRRTGGNSPLHF. CDR3 nucleotide sequence: TGCAGTGCTAGAAGAAGGACAGGGGGAAATTCACCCCTCCACTTT.

This sequence joins TRBV5-1 and TRBJ2-5; possibly TRBD1 for D (5 bases). CDR3 size: 13 residues. Between the trimmed V and J ends, which lost 0 bases and 4 bases, there was a span of 7 bases. Germline V gives CDR1 SGHRS, CDR2 YFSETQ. In DNA form, the CDR3 reads TGCGCCAGCAGCTTGGACAGGCCAGAGACCCAGTACTTC. It yields the protein CASSLDRPETQYF.

The rearrangement uses TRBV6-1 and TRBJ1-5; D is unresolved. The V gene's germline CDR1 is MNHNS and CDR2 SASEGT. The CDR3 consists of 14 residues. The germline V and J ends were trimmed by 2 bases and 0 bases, with 5 bases remaining between them. Here the CDR3 reads CASSETASNQPQHF. DNA of the CDR3: TGTGCCAGCAGTGAAACAGCTAGCAATCAGCCCCAGCATTTT.

In this sample, this clonotype turned up once. This chain links TRBV28 with TRBJ1-6; D is unclear. V was pared by 3 bases and J by 8 bases, with 5 bases between. The V gene's germline CDR1 is MDHEN and CDR2 SYDVKM. This CDR3 is built from 12 residues. CDR3 region: CASSLEHSPLHF. CDR3 nucleotides: TGTGCCAGCAGTTTGGAGCATTCACCCCTCCACTTT. Based on the CDR3 plus reference TRBV28 and TRBJ1-6, the full variable domain is DVKVTQSSRYLVKRTGEKVFLECVQDMDHENMFWYRQDPGLGLRLIYFSYDVKMKEKGDIPEGYSVSREKKERFSLILESASTNQTSMYLCASSLEHSPLHFGNGTRLTVT.

This clonotype was seen a single time. CDR3 sequence: CASSHGGEAFF. Here the CDR3 DNA reads TGTGCCAGCAGCCACGGGGGTGAAGCTTTCTTT. This chain joins TRBV3-1 and TRBJ1-1; possibly TRBD1 for D (5 bases). From germline, CDR1 is LGHDT and CDR2 YNNKEL (reference sequence). V lost 3 bases and J 7 bases, leaving 6 bases between the germline ends. This CDR3 has 11 amino acids.

A few counts support this clonotype. The chain joins TRBV29-1 to TRBJ1-1, with a tentative D call TRBD1 (5 bases). The V gene lost 3 bases and the J gene lost 0 bases, with 8 bases spanning the gap. Germline CDR1 and CDR2: SQVTM and ANQGSEA. This CDR3 has 13 amino acids. The CDR3 coding sequence is TGCAGCGTTGATAGACAGTTGAACACTGAAGCTTTCTTT. Protein: CSVDRQLNTEAFF.

V is TRBV27 and J is TRBJ1-5; D not certain. In germline, CDR1 is MNHEY, CDR2 SMNVEV (reference sequence). V lost 1 base to trimming and J lost 4 bases, with 8 bases between them. This CDR3 spans 14 amino acids. The CDR3 here is CASSLLGPNQPQHF. CDR3 nucleotides: TGTGCCAGCAGTTTATTGGGCCCTAATCAGCCCCAGCATTTT.

The chain has TRBV12-3 or TRBV12-4 and TRBJ1-2; TRBD1 might be the D (6 bases). The CDR3 length is 13 residues. The V end lost 6 bases, the J end lost 4 bases, and 12 bases lay between the germline ends. CDR3 protein: CASSRGGTYGYTF. The CDR3 DNA follows: TGTGCCAGCAGCCGGGGGGGCACCTATGGCTACACCTTC.